This T cell receptor beta chain was sequenced for a study of human T cells and chemical hapten exposure. Study observations and caveats: Significantly more large CDR3 similarity clusters were formed by expanded TCRs than by controls.

This clonotype was observed at least ten times. Its antigen is still unknown. The time point: patch test 1, 2 weeks after DPC sensitization. The treatment here: therapeutic diphenylcyclopropenone sensitization with weekly scalp DPC. At patch-test visits, sampling came before the patch test. Donation of samples came from alopecia patients who were 18 to 70 years old and suitable for DPC. Individual cDNA molecules had unique molecular identifiers attached to them by the library. Each CDR3 protein is one row after TCRdb ran MiXCR on the RACE reads. The sample includes roughly 360,000 distinct CDR3 sequences, more than 4.5% of them seen just once. The CDR3 totals 12 residues. V gave up 7 bases and J gave up 4 bases, with 10 bases separating them. In germline, CDR1 is GTSNPN, CDR2 SVGIG (reference sequence).

The V call is TRBV30, the J call TRBJ1-4; D gene unclear. The material sequenced was whole blood, taken in connection with sensitization to the hapten diphenylcyclopropenone (DPC). The receptor was derived from a woman in her forties or fifties with alopecia areata. Some clones in this sample may be carry-over from other donors' samples. CDR3 sequence reads: CASKGGNEKLFF. The CDR3 coding sequence is TGTGCCTCTAAGGGCGGTAATGAAAAACTGTTTTTT.